Following are 10 T cell receptor beta chains from one sample sequenced in a study of technical replicates of blood from a few donors. Data came from immunoSEQ multiplex PCR; TCRdb stores just in-frame clones and leaves some out. In the table there are about 79,000 clones, 85% to 95% of which are singletons. Sequenced sample: T cells isolated from PBMCs. These receptors were obtained from a human donor in good health.

This chain links TRBV2 with TRBJ1-5, with unresolved D. The CDR3 extends over 14 amino acids. V lost 1 base and J lost 4, with 8 bases in between. From germline, CDR1 is SNHLY and CDR2 FYNNEI. CDR3 DNA sequence: TGTGCCAGCAGTGAAGTTGGCAGAAATCAGCCCCAGCATTTT. Encoded protein: CASSEVGRNQPQHF.

The chain combines TRBV4-1 with TRBJ1-1; 7 bases line up with TRBD1. This CDR3 contains 17 residues. Germline V gene lookup returns CDR1 MGHRA and CDR2 YSYEKL. With V trimmed by 1 base and J by 0 bases, 8 bases remained unmatched. The CDR3 DNA reads TGCGCCAGCAGCCAAGGATGGGACAGCAGCATGAACACTGAAGCTTTCTTT. It yields the protein CASSQGWDSSMNTEAFF.

This clone has just one count. The rearrangement links TRBV18 to TRBJ1-4; TRBD1 is a possible D gene (5 bases). V shed 1 base and J shed 8 bases, with 14 bases lying between them. The CDR3 runs to 15 residues. Germline values: CDR1 KGHSH, CDR2 LQKENI. CDR3 sequence (DNA): TGTGCCAGCTCACCACGATTTTCGGGGGAGGAAAAACTGTTTTTT. Its translation: CASSPRFSGEEKLFF.

Here the CDR3 reads CASSDRGGRAIGLVSDEQFF. DNA of the CDR3: TGTGCCAGCAGTGATCGGGGCGGGAGGGCCATAGGTTTGGTGTCCGATGAGCAGTTCTTC. The V gene is TRBV2, the J gene TRBJ2-1; 9 bases match TRBD2. CDR3 length equals 20 residues. Germline CDR1 and CDR2: SNHLY and FYNNEI. J was trimmed by 8 bases and V by 3 bases; bases with no gene match: 23.

A few counts support this clone. This rearrangement joins TRBV4-1 to TRBJ1-6; D is ambiguous. Trimming shortened V by 6 bases and J by 0 bases, and 9 bases separated the two germline ends. The germline CDR1 and CDR2 sequences are MGHRA and YSYEKL. The CDR3 is 15 residues long. This CDR3 is CASSILSSYNSPLHF. CDR3 bases: TGCGCCAGCAGTATCCTCAGCTCCTATAATTCACCCCTCCACTTT.

V usage is TRBV5-4 and J usage is TRBJ1-2; D not certain. The V and J ends lost 0 bases and 12 bases respectively, with 12 bases between them. CDR1 is SGHNT, CDR2 YYREEE, per germline (reference sequence). CDR3 length: 12 amino acids. In nucleotides, the CDR3 is TGTGCCAGCAGCTTGGAACCGAGAGAGCACACCTTC. Translating gives CASSLEPREHTF.

V usage is TRBV5-4 and J usage is TRBJ2-7; 7 positions match TRBD2. This CDR3 is 14 amino acids long. J was trimmed by 3 bases and V by 4 bases; bases with no gene match: 7. The germline V gene encodes CDR1 SGHNT and CDR2 YYREEE (reference sequence). DNA of the CDR3: TGTGCCAGCAGCAAAACGGGGGGAATCTACGAGCAGTACTTC. It translates to CASSKTGGIYEQYF.

The chain is built from TRBV28 and TRBJ2-7; 8 bases fit TRBD2. The length of the CDR3 is 16 residues. The germline CDR1 and CDR2 sequences are MDHEN and SYDVKM. J gave up 4 bases and V 3 bases, and 11 bases lay outside the gene matches. The CDR3 DNA follows: TGTGCCAGCAGTTTCTCCGCGGGAGGAAAAGGATACGAGCAGTACTTC. It encodes CASSFSAGGKGYEQYF.

The V gene is TRBV23-1, the J gene TRBJ1-3; 8 nucleotides line up with TRBD1. TRBV23-1 is filed as an ORF, its function uncertain. Trimming at V came to 4 bases and at J to 2 bases, leaving 7 bases not matched to a gene. The CDR3 extends over 16 amino acids. The CDR3 DNA reads TGCGCCAGCAGTCCGATTGGACAGGGAACTGGAAACACCATATATTTT. Translation: CASSPIGQGTGNTIYF.

The rearrangement links TRBV18 to TRBJ1-4; 8 nucleotides agree with TRBD1. V lost 2 bases to trimming and J lost 8 bases; unmatched junction nucleotides: 4. Germline V gives CDR1 KGHSH, CDR2 LQKENI. There are 14 residues in the CDR3. The CDR3 loop is CASSPGQGQEKLFF. In nucleotides, the CDR3 is TGTGCCAGCTCACCAGGACAGGGTCAAGAAAAACTGTTTTTT.